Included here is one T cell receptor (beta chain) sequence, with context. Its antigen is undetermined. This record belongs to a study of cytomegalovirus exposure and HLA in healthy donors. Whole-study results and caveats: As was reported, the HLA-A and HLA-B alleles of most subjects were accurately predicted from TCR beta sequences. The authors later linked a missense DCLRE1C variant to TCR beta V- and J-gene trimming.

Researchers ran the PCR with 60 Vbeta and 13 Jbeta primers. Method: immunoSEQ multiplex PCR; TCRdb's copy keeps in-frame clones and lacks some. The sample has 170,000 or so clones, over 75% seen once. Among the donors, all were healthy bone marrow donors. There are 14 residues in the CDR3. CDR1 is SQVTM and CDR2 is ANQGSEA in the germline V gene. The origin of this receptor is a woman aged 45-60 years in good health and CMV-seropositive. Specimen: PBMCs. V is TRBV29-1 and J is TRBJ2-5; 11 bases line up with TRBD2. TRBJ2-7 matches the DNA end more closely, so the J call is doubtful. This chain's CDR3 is CSVETSGIAYEQYF. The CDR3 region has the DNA TGCAGCGTTGAGACTAGCGGGATAGCCTACGAGCAGTACTTC.